These 9 T cell receptor beta chains were sequenced from one sample in a study of cytomegalovirus exposure and HLA in healthy donors. A multiplex PCR was run with 60 Vbeta primers and 13 Jbeta primers. Here immunoSEQ multiplex PCR was the method, and the copy in TCRdb shows in-frame clones only, minus some. The table lists 150,000 to 200,000 clones, roughly 80% of them singletons. Sequencing input: PBMCs. These receptors all come from a middle-aged man in good health and CMV-seropositive.

The chain uses TRBV5-4 and TRBJ2-7; 12 nucleotides agree with TRBD2. Germline V gene data show CDR1 as SGHNT and CDR2 as YYREEE (reference sequence). Trimming at V came to 2 bases and at J to 5 bases, leaving 11 bases not matched to a gene. The CDR3 runs 17 residues. For the CDR3, the DNA is TGTGCCAGCAGCTTCCTGGGACTAGCGGGCCGGTGGGACGAGCAGTACTTC. Residues: CASSFLGLAGRWDEQYF.

This chain uses TRBV19 with TRBJ2-7; 7 positions match TRBD1. Germline V lookup: CDR1 LNHDA, CDR2 SQIVND (reference sequence). J was trimmed by 6 bases and V by 3 bases; bases with no gene match: 8. The CDR3 is 14 amino acids. In nucleotides, the CDR3 is TGTGCCAGTAGTATCGACGACAGGGTCATCGAGCAGTACTTC. Its translation is CASSIDDRVIEQYF.

The chain is built from TRBV28 and TRBJ2-7; D not certain. Trimming took 4 bases from V and 3 from J, leaving 4 bases between them. Germline V gene lookup returns CDR1 MDHEN and CDR2 SYDVKM. The CDR3 length is 11 residues. CDR3 DNA sequence: TGTGCCAGCAGTTACTACTACGAGCAGTACTTC. Amino acid sequence: CASSYYYEQYF.

The chain has TRBV6-1 and TRBJ1-6; 7 bases are a match to TRBD1. Germline V gene data show CDR1 as MNHNS and CDR2 as SASEGT. This CDR3 comprises 15 residues. Trimming at V came to 7 bases and at J to 1 base, leaving 4 bases not matched to a gene. The CDR3 DNA reads TGTGCCAGCATTCGACAGGGATCCTATAATTCACCCCTCCACTTT. Amino acids: CASIRQGSYNSPLHF.

This clone has only one observation. Other nucleotide sequences in the sample specify the same CDR3. V usage is TRBV20-1 and J usage is TRBJ2-7; D might be TRBD1 (5 bases). CDR1 and CDR2 from the germline V gene are DFQATT and SNEGSKA (reference sequence). The CDR3 extends over 11 amino acids. V was shortened by 3 bases and J by 2 bases, with 5 bases between the two germline ends. The DNA of the CDR3 is TGCAGTGCTAGGACAGCCTACGAGCAGTACTTC. Residues: CSARTAYEQYF.

The chain employs TRBV19 and TRBJ2-3; possibly TRBD2 for D (5 bases). CDR3 length equals 13 residues. Germline V gene data show CDR1 as LNHDA and CDR2 as SQIVND (reference sequence). Trimming took off 0 bases at V and 5 bases at J, with 6 bases between the two ends. As DNA, the CDR3 is TGTGCCAGTAGTATAGACCGGGGAGATACGCAGTATTTT. This gives the protein CASSIDRGDTQYF.

The chain employs TRBV6-6 and TRBJ1-3; possibly TRBD1 for D (5 bases). V was cut by 7 bases and J by 4 bases, with 14 bases left in between. The CDR3 sequence is 14 residues long. Germline V gene lookup returns CDR1 MNHNY and CDR2 SVGAGI (reference sequence). The CDR3 region has the DNA TGTGCCAGCACTCGTGGGGGGGACGGAAACACCATATATTTT. Translation: CASTRGGDGNTIYF.

A remark on this clone: Compared with germline, one end of the junction differs, possibly owing to a read error. The V and J genes are TRBV11-1 and TRBJ2-6; D is uncertain. The germline gives CDR1 SGHAT, CDR2 FQDESV (reference sequence). CDR3 size: 14 residues. For the CDR3, the DNA is TGTGCCAGCTGCTTTGAGTCTGGGGCCAACGTCCTGACTTTC. Translated: CASCFESGANVLTF.

The V and J genes are TRBV18 and TRBJ1-2, with D possibly being TRBD1 (6 bases). The CDR3 has 13 residues. CDR1 and CDR2 from the germline V gene are KGHSH and LQKENI. V lost 3 bases and J lost 6, with 11 bases in between. The CDR3 bases are TGTGCCAGCTCACCCACAAACAGGGATGGCTACACCTTC. The encoded protein is CASSPTNRDGYTF.